The TCR beta chain under discussion was sequenced for a study of blood T cell repertoires in COVID-19 (dated by TCRdb to the early 2020s). With regard to the full study: Samples covering the acute and convalescent phases of COVID-19 were provided by collaborators in the United States, Italy and Spain. Where available, HLA class I and class II types were taken from metadata supplied by the sample provider and were not determined by assay-based typing. Subjects who had been exposed to COVID-19, were actively infected with it, or had recovered from it provided the deeply sampled blood TCRbeta repertoires that made up the dataset. The samples were drawn from two sources: the first 160 participants of the ongoing ImmuneRACE study, and over 950 subjects contributed by 6 global collaborators. The repertoires were made available in a free public database intended to serve as a resource for research on the immune response to SARS-CoV-2. The prospective study material was composed of cDNA or gDNA derived from T cells, B-cell-depleted T cells, or PBMCs. Nearly every sample came with metadata listing a de-identified subject ID, COVID-19 status, age in years and sex.

General study outcomes and caveats: The amount of clinical and demographic metadata varied by source and participant and was provided uncurated.

Notes on this clone: The specificity of this receptor is unknown. One base away there is no much larger clone; base qualities are not given.

The CDR3 spans 17 residues, from the cysteine through the phenylalanine. Here the CDR3 DNA is all that survives: 51 bases in frame from base 1. CDR1 and CDR2 are drawn from the germline V gene: SGHRS, YFSETQ. The germline V end is reduced by 4 bases and the J end by 0 bases; junction bases left unmatched: 9. Whole blood was collected in K2EDTA tubes by collaborating institutions according to the institutions' own protocols. For TCRbeta analysis, collaborators shipped samples in one of three forms: frozen whole blood, isolated PBMCs, or DNA extracted from either of those sample types. TCRbeta CDR3 regions were amplified from genomic DNA using the immunoSEQ Assay, a bias-controlled multiplex PCR. In the original analysis: The number of nucleated cells in each sample was estimated by amplification of reference gene primers within the assay. Sequence reads were collapsed and filtered to measure the absolute abundance of every unique TCRbeta CDR3 rearrangement. For each sample, productive Simpson clonality was calculated by taking the square root of Simpson's diversity index across productive rearrangements. This immuneACCESS table, as held by TCRdb, lists in-frame sequences with V and J called but not all clones. Of the missing ones, under half trace to an unresolved V gene in checked studies; the others have no known cause. V and J calls plus clone size are reproduced from that table; the DNA served to infer D and trimming. The sample table records under 85,000 clones; 85% of these occur just once. Of the sample, 4.5% to 5.5% is held by the ten largest clones.

The rearranged segments are TRBV5-1 and TRBJ2-1; the junction holds 8 bases that match TRBD2. This clonotype was obtained from a man aged 80 or over with acute or convalescent COVID-19. Sequenced material: peripheral blood. CDR3 sequence: CASSQQTSASSYNEQFF. In nucleotides, the sequence is TGCGCCAGCAGCCAACAGACTAGCGCGAGCTCCTACAATGAGCAGTTCTTC.